This T cell receptor beta chain was sequenced for a study of OX40 agonist ivuxolimab in advanced cancers. About the study: Clinicians treated patients with ivuxolimab, an agonistic anti-OX40 (CD134) antibody. At 0.01 to 10 mg/kg, ivuxolimab was administered intravenously to patients every 2 weeks. The dose-escalation cohort had hepatocellular carcinoma, melanoma, renal cell or head and neck cancer.

This table comes from immunoSEQ multiplex PCR, and its TCRdb copy is limited to in-frame clones, with some not included. The sample contains some 6,000 clones, roughly four fifths of which appear only once. Trimming cost V 0 bases and J 4 bases; bases outside gene matches: 5. The CDR3 extends over 15 amino acids. CDR1 and CDR2 from the germline V gene are SGDLS and YYNGEE. The sequencing here drew on CD4+ or CD8+ T cells sorted from blood, taken in a trial of the OX40 agonist ivuxolimab. This sequence was found in an adult with an advanced solid tumor such as melanoma, head and neck, liver or kidney cancer. This chain links TRBV9 with TRBJ1-1, with 8 bases that match TRBD1. The CDR3 is CASSVGDRRVTEAFF. The CDR3 DNA follows: TGTGCCAGCAGCGTAGGGGACAGGAGGGTCACTGAAGCTTTCTTT.